Reported below is one T cell receptor (beta chain). As yet, its antigen is unknown. The treatment is: some 20 received Ad26.COV2.S at low or high dose, single or two shots; 5 received placebo; per-sample allocation not given. Day 63 after the first injection of vaccine or placebo was the sampling time. Cohort 1b enrolled adults aged 18-55 years in Boston. Immunization relied on an Ad26 vector, which expressed Wuhan-strain SARS-CoV-2 spike. The sample is drawn from a study of Ad26.COV2.S vaccination and SARS-CoV-2 variants. Study-wide context: Participants got Ad26.COV2.S intramuscularly, once or twice 56 days apart.

Per the germline V gene, CDR1 is LGHNT and CDR2 is FRNRAP. This CDR3 is built from 15 residues. V shed 6 bases and J shed 1 base, with 14 bases lying between them. The assay was immunoSEQ multiplex PCR, and TCRdb's table has in-frame clones only and misses some. The sample includes about 440,000 clones, 87% seen only once; the top ten take over 10%. Whole-study results and caveats: Across vaccine and placebo recipients, the breadth of non-spike TCRs was similar.

This sequence originates from a person aged 18-60 years who received the Ad26.COV2.S COVID-19 vaccine or a placebo. Sequenced material: peripheral blood, taken in a trial of Ad26.COV2.S vaccine versus placebo. The chain links TRBV12-5 to TRBJ2-3; tentative D call: TRBD1 (5 bases). The CDR3 sequence: CASGTTGARTDTQYF. CDR3 in DNA: TGTGCTAGTGGAACAACAGGAGCCCGCACAGATACGCAGTATTTT.